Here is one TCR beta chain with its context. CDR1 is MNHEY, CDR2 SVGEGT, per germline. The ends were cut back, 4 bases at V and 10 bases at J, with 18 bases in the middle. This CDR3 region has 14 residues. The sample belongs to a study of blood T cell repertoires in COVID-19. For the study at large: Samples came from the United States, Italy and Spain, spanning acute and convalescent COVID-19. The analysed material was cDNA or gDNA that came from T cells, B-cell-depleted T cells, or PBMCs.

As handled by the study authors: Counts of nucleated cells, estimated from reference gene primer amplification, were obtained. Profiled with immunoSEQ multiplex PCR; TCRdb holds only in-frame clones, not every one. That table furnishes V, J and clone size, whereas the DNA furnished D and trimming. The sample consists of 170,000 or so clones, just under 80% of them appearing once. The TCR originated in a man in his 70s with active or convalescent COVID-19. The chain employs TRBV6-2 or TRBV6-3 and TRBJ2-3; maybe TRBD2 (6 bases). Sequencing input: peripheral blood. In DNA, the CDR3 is TGTGCCAGCAGTTCCCCGGGAGCTCCGAAGGCGCAGTATTTT. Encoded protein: CASSSPGAPKAQYF.